The present entry profiles one TCR beta chain with its context. The data originate from a study of blood T cells in healthy people across ages. CDR1 is SNHLY, CDR2 FYNNEI, per germline. V lost 6 bases and J lost 4; bases outside the gene matches: 7. The CDR3 is 17 amino acids. A J-beta primer mix and a sample-barcoded 5' primer were used in a second PCR of about 7 to 12 cycles. TCRdb fed the 5' RACE reads into MiXCR, producing one record per CDR3 protein. This table has about 670,000 distinct CDR3 sequences, 45% to 60% appearing once. The TCR originated in an elderly woman in good health. The chain carries TRBV2 and TRBJ2-2; 14 bases are a match to TRBD2. Specimen: blood. CDR3 DNA sequence: TGTGCCAGCAGCGGGACTAGCGGGGGACTCGGCACCGGGGAGCTGTTTTTT. This codes for CASSGTSGGLGTGELFF.